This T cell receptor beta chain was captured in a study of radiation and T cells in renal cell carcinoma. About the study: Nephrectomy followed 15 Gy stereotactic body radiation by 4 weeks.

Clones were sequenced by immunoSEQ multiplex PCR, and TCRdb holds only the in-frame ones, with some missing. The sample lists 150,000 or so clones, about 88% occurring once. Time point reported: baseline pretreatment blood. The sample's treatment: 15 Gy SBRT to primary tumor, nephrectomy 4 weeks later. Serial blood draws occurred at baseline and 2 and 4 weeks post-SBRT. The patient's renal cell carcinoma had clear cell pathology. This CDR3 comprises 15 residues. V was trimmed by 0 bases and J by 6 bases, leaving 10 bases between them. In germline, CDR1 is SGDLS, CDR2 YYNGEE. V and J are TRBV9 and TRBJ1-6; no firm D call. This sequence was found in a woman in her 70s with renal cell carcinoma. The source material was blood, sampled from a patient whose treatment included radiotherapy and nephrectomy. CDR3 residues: CASSVDPSINSPLHF. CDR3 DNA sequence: TGTGCCAGCAGCGTAGATCCGTCTATTAATTCACCCCTCCACTTT.